The sequence of this T cell receptor beta chain was determined in a study of T cells in Graves' hyperthyroidism and ophthalmopathy. Study conclusions and caveats: Ophthalmopathy, as predicted by the model, came a median roughly 6.5 months after the prediction.

This clonotype was recorded many times. Its antigen is unidentified. Germline V CDR1 and CDR2: SGHDT, YYEEEE. V dropped 4 bases and J dropped 5; count of bases not matched to a gene: 6. The CDR3 runs to 14 residues. RNA transcripts were the template for amplifying TCR beta CDR3 regions. First-round RT-PCR of the TCR CDR3 relied on the HTBI primer set. TCRdb itself ran the multiplex PCR reads through MiXCR, one entry per CDR3 protein. Among about 410,000 distinct CDR3 sequences, over 12% were seen once, and the ten largest hold approximately 13%. The sequenced material came from blood. This clonotype was sampled from a man between 18 and 29 years old with Graves' ophthalmopathy. This chain uses TRBV5-6 with TRBJ1-5; TRBD1 matches at 7 bases. This CDR3 reads CASSQGTADQPQHF. The CDR3 DNA reads TGTGCCAGCAGCCAAGGGACAGCTGATCAGCCCCAGCATTTT.